The rows below give T cell receptor beta chains drawn from one sample of a study of blood T cell repertoires in COVID-19. Produced via immunoSEQ multiplex PCR; TCRdb's table is partial and in-frame only. The table has 150,000 to 200,000 clones, around 83% seen once. Sequencing used peripheral blood. These receptors were collected from a woman in her 70s with COVID-19, enrolled during active disease. Each CDR3 is given without its conserved first and last residue. Not all rows give a size; the values are once, few, many and, for expanded clones, a class.

CDR3 length: 13
J gene: TRBJ1-2
V gene: TRBV14
clone size: .
CDR3 protein: ASSQDNQGAIGYT

CDR3 length: 13
J gene: TRBJ2-7
V gene: TRBV7-5
clone size: .
CDR3 protein: ARSYGTGKPYEQY

CDR3 length: 15
J gene: TRBJ2-2
V gene: TRBV24-1
clone size: .
CDR3 protein: ATSDLARGQNTGELF

CDR3 length: 9
J gene: TRBJ1-2
V gene: TRBV29-1
clone size: few
CDR3 protein: SVHRVYGYT

CDR3 length: 13
J gene: TRBJ2-5
V gene: TRBV7-3
clone size: .
CDR3 protein: ASSLGLAGGETQY

CDR3 length: 11
J gene: TRBJ1-2
V gene: TRBV5-6
clone size: .
CDR3 protein: ASSLAGGYGYT

CDR3 length: 9
J gene: TRBJ1-1
V gene: TRBV7-9
clone size: .
CDR3 protein: ASSLIQKAF

CDR3 length: 12
J gene: TRBJ1-5
V gene: TRBV2
clone size: .
CDR3 protein: ASTNTGGSQPQH

CDR3 length: 12
J gene: TRBJ2-1
V gene: TRBV28
clone size: .
CDR3 protein: ASSASGSTREQF

CDR3 length: 12
J gene: TRBJ1-4
V gene: TRBV4-3
clone size: .
CDR3 protein: ASSLQGAGEKLF

CDR3 length: 11
J gene: TRBJ1-1
V gene: TRBV9
clone size: .
CDR3 protein: ASSVAEGTEAF

CDR3 length: 11
J gene: TRBJ2-1
V gene: TRBV28
clone size: .
CDR3 protein: ASSLSQYNEQF

CDR3 length: 13
J gene: TRBJ2-7
V gene: TRBV3-1/TRBV3-2
clone size: .
CDR3 protein: ASTEAGKGSYEQY

CDR3 length: 15
J gene: TRBJ1-2
V gene: TRBV5-4
clone size: .
CDR3 protein: ASSRGPGQEDVEGYT

CDR3 length: 13
J gene: TRBJ1-2
V gene: TRBV27
clone size: .
CDR3 protein: ASSLLHSSPRGYT

CDR3 length: 12
J gene: TRBJ1-1
V gene: TRBV10-3
clone size: .
CDR3 protein: ATVTGDSNTEAF

CDR3 length: 13
J gene: TRBJ2-7
V gene: TRBV2
clone size: .
CDR3 protein: ASSEAGGGLWEQY

CDR3 length: 11
J gene: TRBJ2-6
V gene: TRBV30
clone size: .
CDR3 protein: AWSSYGANVLT